This TCR beta chain was recovered during a study of shared clonotypes between healthy human individuals. Assay used: immunoSEQ multiplex PCR; TCRdb lists only in-frame clones, some missing. This table holds some 2,500,000 clones, over 85% found once. In germline, CDR1 is SGHNT, CDR2 YYREEE (reference sequence). With 2 bases removed from V and 9 bases from J, the gap between germline ends came to 11 bases. CDR3 length: 12 residues. Findings of the study overall: A generally larger estimated richness was seen in naive subsets than in memory subsets.

In the case of this clone: Antigen unknown.

The sequencing input was naive CD4+ T cells from PBMCs. The subset was: CD45RA+ positively selected. The chain joins TRBV5-4 to TRBJ1-2; D is ambiguous. This clonotype was obtained from a man in his late teens or twenties in good health. Some clones in this sample may be carry-over from other donors' samples. The CDR3 coding sequence is TGTGCCAGCAGCTTTGAAACAACGAGCTACACCTTC. Protein sequence: CASSFETTSYTF. The full variable domain, completed using reference TRBV5-4 and TRBJ1-2, is ETGVTQSPTHLIKTRGQQVTLRCSSQSGHNTVSWYQQALGQGPQFIFQYYREEENGRGNFPPRFSGLQFPNYSSELNVNALELDDSALYLCASSFETTSYTFGSGTRLTVV.